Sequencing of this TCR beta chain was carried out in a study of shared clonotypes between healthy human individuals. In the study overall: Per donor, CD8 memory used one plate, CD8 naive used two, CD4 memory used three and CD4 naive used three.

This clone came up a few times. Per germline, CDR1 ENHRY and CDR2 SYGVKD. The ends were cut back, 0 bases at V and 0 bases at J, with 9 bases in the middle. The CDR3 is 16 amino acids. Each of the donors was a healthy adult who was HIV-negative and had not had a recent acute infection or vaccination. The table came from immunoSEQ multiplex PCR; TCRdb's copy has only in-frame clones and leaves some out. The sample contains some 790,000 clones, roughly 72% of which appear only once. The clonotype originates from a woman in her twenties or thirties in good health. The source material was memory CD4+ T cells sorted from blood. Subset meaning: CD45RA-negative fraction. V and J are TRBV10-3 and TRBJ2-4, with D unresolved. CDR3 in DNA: TGTGCCATCAGTGAGTCTCTTAGTCTAGCCAAAAACATTCAGTACTTC. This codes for CAISESLSLAKNIQYF.